One and the same sample provided the 7 T cell receptor beta chains below, sequenced in a study of cytomegalovirus exposure and HLA in healthy donors. The PCR ran on 60 Vbeta and 13 Jbeta primers. The method was immunoSEQ multiplex PCR; TCRdb's version includes in-frame clones alone and lacks a portion of them. The sample has about 96,000 clones; around 74% are singletons. Sequencing input: PBMCs. The receptors here all came from a woman aged 70-85 years in good health and CMV-seropositive.

The J gene is TRBJ1-2, the V gene TRBV12-5, with D maybe TRBD1 (6 bases). There are 15 residues in the CDR3. Looked up from germline, CDR1 is LGHNT and CDR2 is FRNRAP. Trimming left V 5 bases short and J 6 bases short, with 19 bases between. Written as DNA, the CDR3 is TGTGCTAGTGGTATGGAGGGAGGGGGATCCCATGGCTACACCTTC. Its translation: CASGMEGGGSHGYTF.

The chain carries TRBV7-3 and TRBJ2-2; TRBD2 might be the D (5 bases). The CDR3 is 16 amino acids. Germline CDR1 reads SGHTA; CDR2 reads FQGTGA. Trimming shortened V by 5 bases and J by 5 bases, and 18 bases separated the two germline ends. DNA for the CDR3: TGTGCCAGCAGCCCCGGGGTCAGCACGAGGACCGGGGAGCTGTTTTTT. It is translated as CASSPGVSTRTGELFF.

The V call is TRBV7-3, the J call TRBJ2-2, with a tentative D call TRBD2 (6 bases). Trimming removed 1 base at V and 5 bases at J, with 8 bases between. The germline V gene has CDR1 SGHTA and CDR2 FQGTGA. The CDR3 covers 14 residues. Here the CDR3 reads CASSLMGGTGELFF. The CDR3 coding sequence is TGTGCCAGCAGCTTAATGGGGGGAACCGGGGAGCTGTTTTTT.

CDR3 region: CASSPQGANEAFF. In DNA, the CDR3 is TGTGCCAGTAGCCCACAGGGGGCCAACGAAGCTTTCTTT. This rearrangement joins TRBV19 to TRBJ1-1, with 9 bases aligning to TRBD1. With 6 bases clipped from V and 8 bases from J, the junction kept 7 bases outside the gene matches. The CDR3 runs to 13 residues. Looked up from germline, CDR1 is LNHDA and CDR2 is SQIVND (reference sequence).

This chain links TRBV7-9 with TRBJ1-1, with 8 bases matching TRBD1. Germline lookup yields CDR1 SEHNR and CDR2 FQNEAQ (reference sequence). This CDR3 has 17 amino acids. The junction had 11 bases not matched to a gene; V was cut back by 5 bases and J by 0 bases. The CDR3 loop reads CASSLGDRTGMNTEAFF. CDR3 coding DNA: TGTGCCAGCAGCCTCGGAGACCGGACAGGGATGAACACTGAAGCTTTCTTT.

This chain uses TRBV6-1 with TRBJ1-5; D gene ambiguous. CDR3 length: 15 amino acids. The germline V gene encodes CDR1 MNHNS and CDR2 SASEGT. V gave up 0 bases and J gave up 4 bases, with 10 bases separating them. The CDR3 is CASSEAAGLNQPQHF. In DNA, the CDR3 is TGTGCCAGCAGTGAAGCTGCAGGATTAAATCAGCCCCAGCATTTT.

V is TRBV6-6 and J is TRBJ1-1, with a tentative D call TRBD1 (5 bases). The V end was cut by 2 bases, the J end by 4 bases, with 8 bases between. CDR3 size: 13 residues. Germline CDR1 reads MNHNY; CDR2 reads SVGAGI (reference sequence). CDR3 nucleotide sequence: TGTGCCAGCAGTTACCCTCAGGGCACTGAAGCTTTCTTT. Translating gives CASSYPQGTEAFF.